Below, 19 T cell receptor beta chains from the same sample are listed, as sequenced in a study of a mutant IDH1 vaccine in newly diagnosed glioma. Time point defined: week 5, during vaccination. Each dose delivered 300 ug of mutant IDH1 20-mer peptide subcutaneously with imiquimod. Antigen specificity for these receptors is unknown. The repertoire was sequenced with immunoSEQ multiplex PCR; TCRdb's copy has only in-frame clones and lacks some. Among approximately 37,000 clones listed, over 50% were seen once. The sample consisted of PBMCs, taken from a glioma patient whose treatment included an IDH1 peptide vaccine. The source is a woman aged 18-29 years with glioma.

A few counts support this clone. V usage is TRBV5-1 and J usage is TRBJ1-4; no clear D gene. Looked up from germline, CDR1 is SGHRS and CDR2 is YFSETQ. V lost 4 bases, J lost 0 bases, and 16 bases lay in between. The CDR3 spans 17 residues. This CDR3 is CASSPNETVTTNEKLFF. CDR3 nucleotide sequence: TGCGCCAGCAGCCCCAATGAGACGGTGACAACTAATGAAAAACTGTTTTTT.

This clone has a handful of counts. The V call is TRBV6-6, the J call TRBJ2-2, with D unclear. The CDR3 spans 13 residues. Trimming cost V 3 bases and J 4 bases, with 6 bases left between them. Germline-derived CDR1 and CDR2 are MNHNY and SVGAGI (reference sequence). The CDR3 here is CASSYFSTGELFF. The DNA of the CDR3 is TGTGCCAGCAGTTATTTCAGCACCGGGGAGCTGTTTTTT.

The chain couples TRBV27 to TRBJ1-2; 9 bases match TRBD1. Germline V gene data show CDR1 as MNHEY and CDR2 as SMNVEV (reference sequence). The CDR3 is 15 residues long. The J segment lost 8 bases and the V segment lost 3 bases, leaving 10 bases of the junction unmatched. The CDR3 region has the DNA TGTGCCAGCAGTTTGGACAGGGGAGGATTGGGAGGCTACACCTTC. It specifies CASSLDRGGLGGYTF.

The CDR3: CASSSGQGGWPQHF. CDR3 bases: TGTGCCAGCAGTTCAGGACAGGGGGGTTGGCCCCAGCATTTT. The chain recombines TRBV27 with TRBJ1-5; TRBD1 matches 10 bases. CDR1 MNHEY and CDR2 SMNVEV come from the germline V gene (reference sequence). V shed 4 bases and J 9 bases; nucleotides not matched to a gene: 6. This CDR3 has 14 amino acids.

The V and J genes are TRBV5-5 and TRBJ1-1, with no clear D. Germline CDR1 reads SGHKS; CDR2 reads YYEKEE (reference sequence). The V end lost 0 bases, the J end lost 0 bases, and 6 bases lay between the germline ends. The length of the CDR3 is 14 residues. CDR3 nucleotide sequence: TGTGCCAGCAGCTTGGGGTATATGAACACTGAAGCTTTCTTT. Its translation: CASSLGYMNTEAFF. The full variable domain, completed using reference TRBV5-5 and TRBJ1-1, is DAGVTQSPTHLIKTRGQQVTLRCSPISGHKSVSWYQQVLGQGPQFIFQYYEKEERGRGNFPDRFSARQFPNYSSELNVNALLLGDSALYLCASSLGYMNTEAFFGQGTRLTVV.

Only a few counts were recorded for this clone. The V gene is TRBV27, the J gene TRBJ1-5; D remains ambiguous. CDR3 length: 16 residues. The germline V gene encodes CDR1 MNHEY and CDR2 SMNVEV (reference sequence). Deletions cut 6 bases from V and 6 bases from J, with 21 bases between. The CDR3 loop is CASSHRTPDVGQPQHF. CDR3 coding DNA: TGTGCCAGCAGCCACCGGACCCCGGACGTGGGTCAGCCCCAGCATTTT.

This chain uses TRBV5-1 with TRBJ1-2, with D unresolved. Germline CDR1 reads SGHRS; CDR2 reads YFSETQ. The CDR3 has 13 residues. V was trimmed by 4 bases and J by 5 bases, leaving 12 bases between them. CDR3 nucleotide sequence: TGCGCCAGCAGCGGCGGCAGAAAATATGGCTACACCTTC. Its protein is CASSGGRKYGYTF.

The CDR3 spells CATSRDRLAGFNYEQYF. CDR3 coding DNA: TGTGCCACCAGCAGAGATAGGCTAGCGGGATTCAACTACGAGCAGTACTTC. The rearrangement links TRBV15 to TRBJ2-7; 9 bases are shared with TRBD2. Trimming at V came to 0 bases and at J to 3 bases, leaving 9 bases not matched to a gene. The CDR3 length is 17 residues. Germline loops: CDR1 LNHNV, CDR2 YYDKDF (reference sequence).

This chain connects TRBV18 to TRBJ1-2; no reliable D call. The V end was cut by 6 bases, the J end by 12 bases, with 17 bases between. The CDR3 loop spans 12 amino acids. Looked up from germline, CDR1 is KGHSH and CDR2 is LQKENI. The CDR3 DNA follows: TGTGCCAGCTCTTTAAGACTAACGGCTGACACCTTC. Its translation is CASSLRLTADTF.

The chain couples TRBV2 to TRBJ2-2; no firm D call. Trimming pared 1 base from V and 4 bases from J, leaving 7 bases between. The germline V gene has CDR1 SNHLY and CDR2 FYNNEI. The CDR3 runs 14 residues. The CDR3 region is CASSEGSGTGELFF. The CDR3 DNA reads TGTGCCAGCAGTGAAGGGTCCGGCACCGGGGAGCTGTTTTTT.

The chain joins TRBV5-3 to TRBJ2-1; possibly TRBD1 for D (6 bases). TRBV5-3 is flagged as an ORF with uncertain function. The CDR3 length is 17 residues. Trimming stripped 4 bases from V and 3 bases from J, with 20 bases between. The CDR3 sequence: CARSMALGAPVYNEQFF. For the CDR3, the DNA is TGTGCCAGAAGCATGGCCCTGGGGGCCCCCGTCTACAATGAGCAGTTCTTC.

This clone was seen a few times. The chain joins TRBV4-2 to TRBJ1-2; D might be TRBD1 (5 bases). The CDR3 runs to 16 residues. The V and J ends lost 1 base and 6 bases respectively, with 18 bases between them. In germline, CDR1 is LGHNA, CDR2 YNFKEQ. The CDR3 here is CASSQGAGTDNNGYTF. The CDR3 DNA sequence: TGTGCCAGCAGCCAAGGCGCCGGGACTGACAACAATGGCTACACCTTC.

This clone was seen a handful of times. The genes are TRBV4-1 and TRBJ2-7; TRBD2 matches 8 bases. The junction had 8 bases not matched to a gene; V was cut back by 4 bases and J by 0 bases. In germline, CDR1 is MGHRA, CDR2 YSYEKL. CDR3 length: 16 amino acids. The CDR3: CASSPQVAGPSYEQYF. Here the CDR3 DNA reads TGCGCCAGCAGCCCTCAAGTAGCGGGACCCTCCTACGAGCAGTACTTC.

A single count supports this clone. This chain links TRBV6-1 with TRBJ2-3; unclear D gene. Trimming pared 7 bases from V and 1 base from J, leaving 15 bases between. CDR3 length: 15 residues. CDR1 is MNHNS, CDR2 SASEGT, per germline. CDR3 region: CASNSYHKGTDTQYF. As DNA, the CDR3 is TGTGCCAGCAATAGCTACCACAAGGGCACAGATACGCAGTATTTT.

This clone was found a few times. The chain uses TRBV9 and TRBJ1-4; TRBD1 aligns across 7 bases. The length of the CDR3 is 16 residues. V lost 0 bases, J lost 1 base, and 3 bases stayed unmatched. CDR1 and CDR2 (germline): SGDLS, YYNGEE. This CDR3 reads CASSVATGETNEKLFF. The CDR3, as DNA: TGTGCCAGCAGCGTAGCCACAGGGGAAACTAATGAAAAACTGTTTTTT.

This sequence joins TRBV28 and TRBJ1-5; TRBD1 matches at 8 bases. With 5 bases clipped from V and 7 bases from J, the junction kept 13 bases outside the gene matches. This CDR3 has 16 residues. Looked up from germline, CDR1 is MDHEN and CDR2 is SYDVKM. CDR3 amino acids: CASSAAGQGKGQPQHF. The CDR3 bases are TGTGCCAGCAGTGCCGCTGGACAGGGAAAGGGCCAGCCCCAGCATTTT.

V is TRBV7-9 and J is TRBJ2-4; D not certain. CDR3 length equals 13 residues. Germline V lookup: CDR1 SEHNR, CDR2 FQNEAQ (reference sequence). The V gene lost 5 bases and the J gene lost 6 bases, with 11 bases spanning the gap. CDR3 DNA sequence: TGTGCCAGCAGCCCACCGGCCCGAAACATTCAGTACTTC. Translating it yields CASSPPARNIQYF.

This clone was seen a handful of times. The V call is TRBV10-1, the J call TRBJ2-5; 10 bases match TRBD2. CDR3 length: 17 residues. The junction had 13 bases not matched to a gene; V was cut back by 7 bases and J by 2 bases. Germline-derived CDR1 and CDR2 are WNHNN and SYGVQD (reference sequence). CDR3 sequence reads: CASTVQGTSADQETQYF. CDR3 nucleotides: TGCGCCAGCACCGTCCAAGGGACTAGCGCCGATCAAGAGACCCAGTACTTC.

This chain joins TRBV11-3 and TRBJ2-3; 7 nucleotides match TRBD2. CDR3 length: 17 amino acids. The V and J ends lost 1 base and 4 bases, in that order; junction bases with no gene match: 11. Looked up from germline, CDR1 is SGHNT and CDR2 is YENEEA. For the CDR3, the DNA is TGTGCCAGCAGCTTAGGAGTGGGGACGGGGGGAGCAGATACGCAGTATTTT. Its translation: CASSLGVGTGGADTQYF.